This T cell receptor beta chain is from a study of T cells in Graves' hyperthyroidism and ophthalmopathy. Study-level results: Stable hyperthyroidism and ophthalmopathy were separated using 13 V-J signatures. Most expanded thyroid clonotypes above 0.001 recurred in blood.

The study defined stable Graves' hyperthyroidism as no ophthalmopathy progression within 18 months. Criteria for exclusion of patients were uncontrolled infection, other autoimmune disease, pregnancy or lactation. RNA transcripts yielded amplified TCR beta CDR3 regions. When the TCR CDR3 underwent first-round RT-PCR, the HTBI primer set was used. Using its own MiXCR run on the multiplex PCR reads, TCRdb lists one record per CDR3 protein. Altogether 600,000 or so distinct CDR3 sequences are present, 16% being singletons, with the ten largest covering less than 4.5%. Many counts were recorded for this clonotype. Its target is not known. Trimming removed 4 bases from V and 7 bases from J; junction bases left unmatched: 5. This CDR3 is built from 15 residues. Germline CDR1 and CDR2: SGHTA and FQGNSA.

The TCR comes from a woman aged 25-40 years with Graves' hyperthyroidism. This rearrangement joins TRBV7-2 to TRBJ2-1, with 12 bases matching TRBD2. Sequencing was performed on blood. The CDR3 DNA reads as TGTGCCAGCAGCTCGGACGGACTAGCGGGAAATGAGCAGTTCTTC. Translation: CASSSDGLAGNEQFF.